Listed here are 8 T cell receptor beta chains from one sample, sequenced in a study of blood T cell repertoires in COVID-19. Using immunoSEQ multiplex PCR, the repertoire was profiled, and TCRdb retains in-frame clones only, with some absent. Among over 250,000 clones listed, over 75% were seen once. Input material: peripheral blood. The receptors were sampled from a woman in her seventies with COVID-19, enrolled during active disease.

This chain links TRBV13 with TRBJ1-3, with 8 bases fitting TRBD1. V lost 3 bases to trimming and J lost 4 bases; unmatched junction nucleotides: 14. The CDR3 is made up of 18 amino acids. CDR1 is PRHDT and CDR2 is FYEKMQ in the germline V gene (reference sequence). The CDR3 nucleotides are TGTGCCAGCAGCTTCGGGACAGGTCTCCCTTCCCGCGGAAACACCATATATTTT. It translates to CASSFGTGLPSRGNTIYF.

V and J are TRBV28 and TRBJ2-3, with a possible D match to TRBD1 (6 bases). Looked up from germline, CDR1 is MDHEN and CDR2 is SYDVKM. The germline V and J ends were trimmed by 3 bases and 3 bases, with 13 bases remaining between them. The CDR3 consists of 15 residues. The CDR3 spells CASSFIRGRTDTQYF. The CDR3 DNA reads TGTGCCAGCAGTTTCATCAGGGGCAGGACAGATACGCAGTATTTT.

The CDR3 is CASSLEGYGYTF. CDR3 DNA sequence: TGCGCCAGCAGCTTGGAGGGGTATGGCTACACCTTC. The chain links TRBV5-1 to TRBJ1-2; perhaps TRBD1 as D (5 bases). In germline, CDR1 is SGHRS, CDR2 YFSETQ. The CDR3 loop spans 12 amino acids. V shed 0 bases and J shed 5 bases, with 5 bases lying between them.

The DNA for the CDR3 is TGCGCCAGCAGCCATGAGACTAGCGGGAGCTCCTACAATGAGCAGTTCTTC. Its protein is CASSHETSGSSYNEQFF. The gene calls are TRBV4-3 and TRBJ2-1; 12 positions agree with TRBD2. Trimming cost V 3 bases and J 0 bases; bases outside gene matches: 3. This CDR3 contains 17 residues. CDR1 is LGHNA, CDR2 YSLEER, per germline.

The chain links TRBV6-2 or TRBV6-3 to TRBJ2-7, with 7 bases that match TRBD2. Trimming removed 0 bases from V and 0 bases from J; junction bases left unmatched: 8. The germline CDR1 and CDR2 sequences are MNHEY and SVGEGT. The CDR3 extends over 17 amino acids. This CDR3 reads CASSYSPRREISYEQYF. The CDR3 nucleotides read TGTGCCAGCAGTTACTCCCCCCGGCGGGAGATCTCCTACGAGCAGTACTTC.

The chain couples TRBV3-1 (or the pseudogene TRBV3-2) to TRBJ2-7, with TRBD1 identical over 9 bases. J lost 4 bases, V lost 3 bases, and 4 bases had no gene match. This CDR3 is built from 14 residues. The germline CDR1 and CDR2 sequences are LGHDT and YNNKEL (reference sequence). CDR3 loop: CASSQNRGLYEQYF. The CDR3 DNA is TGTGCCAGCAGCCAGAACAGGGGGCTATACGAGCAGTACTTC.

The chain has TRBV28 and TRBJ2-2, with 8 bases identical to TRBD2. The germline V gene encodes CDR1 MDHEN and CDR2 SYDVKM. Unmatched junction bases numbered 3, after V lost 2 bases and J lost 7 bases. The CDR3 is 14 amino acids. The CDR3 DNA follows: TGTGCCAGCAGTTTACCCGGGACTAGCGGGGAGCTGTTTTTT. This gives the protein CASSLPGTSGELFF.

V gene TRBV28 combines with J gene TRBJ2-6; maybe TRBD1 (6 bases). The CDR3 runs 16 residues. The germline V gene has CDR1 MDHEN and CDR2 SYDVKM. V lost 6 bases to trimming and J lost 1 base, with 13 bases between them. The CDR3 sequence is CASRLGAFSGANVLTF. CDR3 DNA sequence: TGTGCCAGCAGGTTGGGGGCCTTTTCTGGGGCCAACGTCCTGACTTTC.